The 7 T cell receptor beta chains presented below share a single source sample, sequenced in a study of blood T cell repertoires in COVID-19. Using immunoSEQ multiplex PCR, the repertoire was profiled, and TCRdb retains in-frame clones only, with some absent. The sample records about 480,000 clones, more than 70% being singletons. Sequenced sample: peripheral blood. All receptors derive from a woman between 45 and 60 years old with COVID-19, enrolled during active disease.

The rearrangement uses TRBV7-2 and TRBJ1-3; TRBD1 is a possible D gene (6 bases). Germline CDR1 is SGHTA and CDR2 is FQGNSA. Trimming took 1 base from V and 0 from J, leaving 7 bases between them. The CDR3 is 15 amino acids. CDR3 nucleotide sequence: TGTGCCAGCAGCTTAGGGACAGTCTCTGGAAACACCATATATTTT. Protein product: CASSLGTVSGNTIYF. Complete variable domain (other parts from reference TRBV7-2 and TRBJ1-3): GAGVSQSPSNKVTEKGKDVELRCDPISGHTALYWYRQSLGQGLEFLIYFQGNSAPDKSGLPSDRFSAERTGGSVSTLTIQRTQQEDSAVYLCASSLGTVSGNTIYFGEGSWLTVV.

The rearrangement uses TRBV18 and TRBJ2-7; D not resolved. The CDR3 sequence is 15 residues long. In germline, CDR1 is KGHSH, CDR2 LQKENI. The V gene lost 3 bases and the J gene lost 5 bases, with 17 bases spanning the gap. CDR3 sequence (DNA): TGTGCCAGCTCACCCCCGCGAGGCCACCCCCACGAGCAGTACTTC. This gives the protein CASSPPRGHPHEQYF.

This chain connects TRBV20-1 to TRBJ1-2, with D possibly matching TRBD1 (5 bases). V was clipped by 3 bases and J by 6 bases, with 11 bases between them. CDR3 length: 12 amino acids. Germline CDR1 reads DFQATT; CDR2 reads SNEGSKA (reference sequence). The CDR3 spells CSASLQDNGYTF. The DNA of the CDR3 is TGCAGTGCTAGTCTACAGGATAATGGCTACACCTTC.

The chain has TRBV15 and TRBJ1-4, with a possible D match to TRBD1 (6 bases). There are 16 residues in the CDR3. Germline CDR1 is LNHNV and CDR2 is YYDKDF (reference sequence). V was clipped by 4 bases and J by 13 bases, with 25 bases between them. CDR3 sequence (DNA): TGTGCCACCAGCATGGGCAGGGCCACAGGGCGGGAGGGACTGTTTTTT. This sequence encodes CATSMGRATGREGLFF.

The chain has TRBV30 and TRBJ2-1; 10 bases are a match to TRBD2. This CDR3 spans 16 amino acids. V was clipped by 1 base and J by 4 bases; unmatched bases: 7. CDR1 GTSNPN and CDR2 SVGIG come from the germline V gene (reference sequence). As DNA, the CDR3 is TGTGCCTGGAGTGGAGAGCGGGGGGGCCGATACAATGAGCAGTTCTTC. Translated, it gives CAWSGERGGRYNEQFF. Full variable domain (rest looked up from reference TRBV30 and TRBJ2-1): SQTIHQWPATLVQPVGSPLSLECTVEGTSNPNLYWYRQAAGRGLQLLFYSVGIGQISSEVPQNLSASRPQDRQFILSSKKLLLSDSGFYLCAWSGERGGRYNEQFFGPGTRLTVL.

V is TRBV7-9 and J is TRBJ2-7; possibly TRBD2 for D (5 bases). Germline V gives CDR1 SEHNR, CDR2 FQNEAQ (reference sequence). V lost 2 bases and J 4 bases, leaving 6 bases between the germline ends. The CDR3 spans 12 residues. CDR3 amino acids: CASSLTRYEQYF. CDR3 DNA: TGTGCCAGCAGCTTAACTAGATACGAGCAGTACTTC.

This clone was counted a single time. The rearrangement links TRBV6-5 to TRBJ1-2; no firm D call. This CDR3 has 12 amino acids. Per the germline V gene, CDR1 is MNHEY and CDR2 is SVGAGI. V lost 10 bases and J 0 bases, leaving 9 bases between the germline ends. The CDR3 sequence is CATSRTNYGYTF. The CDR3 DNA reads TGTGCCACTAGCCGGACTAACTATGGCTACACCTTC.